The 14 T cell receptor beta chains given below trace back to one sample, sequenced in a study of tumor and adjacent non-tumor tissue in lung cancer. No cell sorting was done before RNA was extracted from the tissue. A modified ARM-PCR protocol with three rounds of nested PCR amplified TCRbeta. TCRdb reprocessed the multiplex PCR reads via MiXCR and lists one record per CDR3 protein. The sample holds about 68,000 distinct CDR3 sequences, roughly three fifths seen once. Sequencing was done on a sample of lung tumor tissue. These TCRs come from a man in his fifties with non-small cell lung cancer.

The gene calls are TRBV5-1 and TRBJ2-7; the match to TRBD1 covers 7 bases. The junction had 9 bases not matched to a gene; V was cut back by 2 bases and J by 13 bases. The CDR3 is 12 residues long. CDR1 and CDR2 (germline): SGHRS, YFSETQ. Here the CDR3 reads CASSLGGYGHYF. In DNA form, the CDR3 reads TGCGCCAGCAGCTTAGGGGGCTACGGGCACTACTTC.

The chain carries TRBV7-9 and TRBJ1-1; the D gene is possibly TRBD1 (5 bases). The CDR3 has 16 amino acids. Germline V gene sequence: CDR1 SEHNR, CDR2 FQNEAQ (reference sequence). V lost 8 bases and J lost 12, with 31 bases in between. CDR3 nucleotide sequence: TGTGCCAGCCATACTGACCGGGGACCTTTGAGCTCTGGAACTTTCTTT. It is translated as CASHTDRGPLSSGTFF.

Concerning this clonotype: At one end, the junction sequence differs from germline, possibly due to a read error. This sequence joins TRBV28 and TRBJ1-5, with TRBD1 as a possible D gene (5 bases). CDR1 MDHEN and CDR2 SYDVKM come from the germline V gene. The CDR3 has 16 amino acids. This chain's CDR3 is CVSTPDRYYSNQSQHF. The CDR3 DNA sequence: TGTGTCAGCACCCCCGACAGATATTATAGCAATCAGTCCCAGCATTTT.

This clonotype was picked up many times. The CDR3 here is CAWSSGAQKGSPLHF. The DNA of the CDR3 is TGTGCCTGGAGTTCCGGGGCCCAAAAAGGTTCACCCCTCCACTTT. J is TRBJ1-6 and V is TRBV30; D may be TRBD1 (5 bases). The CDR3 has 15 amino acids. Germline loops: CDR1 GTSNPN, CDR2 SVGIG (reference sequence). Trimming shortened V by 2 bases and J by 9 bases, and 17 bases separated the two germline ends.

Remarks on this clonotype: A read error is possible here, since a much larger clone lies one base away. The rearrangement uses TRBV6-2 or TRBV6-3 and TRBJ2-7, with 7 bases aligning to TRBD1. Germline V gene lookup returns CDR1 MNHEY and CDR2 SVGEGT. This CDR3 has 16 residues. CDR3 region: CGSSYHRQGISYEQYF. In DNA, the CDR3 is TGTGGCAGCAGTTATCATCGACAGGGTATTAGCTACGAGCAGTACTTC.

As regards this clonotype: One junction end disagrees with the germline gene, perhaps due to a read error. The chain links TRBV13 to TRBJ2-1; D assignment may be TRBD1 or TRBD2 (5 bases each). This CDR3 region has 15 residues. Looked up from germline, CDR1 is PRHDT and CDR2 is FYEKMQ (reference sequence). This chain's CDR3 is CASSLGGGSYSEQIF. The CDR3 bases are TGTGCCAGCAGCTTAGGTGGGGGATCCTACAGTGAGCAGATCTTC. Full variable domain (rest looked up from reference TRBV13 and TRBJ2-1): AAGVIQSPRHLIKEKRETATLKCYPIPRHDTVYWYQQGPGQDPQFLISFYEKMQSDKGSIPDRFSAQQFSDYHSELNMSSLELGDSALYFCASSLGGGSYSEQIFGPGTRLTVL.

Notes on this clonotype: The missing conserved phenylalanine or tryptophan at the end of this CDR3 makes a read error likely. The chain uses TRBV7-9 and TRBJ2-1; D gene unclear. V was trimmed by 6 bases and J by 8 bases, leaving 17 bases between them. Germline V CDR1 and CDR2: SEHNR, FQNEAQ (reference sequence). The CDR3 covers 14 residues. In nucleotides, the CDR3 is TGTGCCAGCAGTCCCCAAGTACGGATCGATGAGCAGTTCTCC. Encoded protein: CASSPQVRIDEQFS.

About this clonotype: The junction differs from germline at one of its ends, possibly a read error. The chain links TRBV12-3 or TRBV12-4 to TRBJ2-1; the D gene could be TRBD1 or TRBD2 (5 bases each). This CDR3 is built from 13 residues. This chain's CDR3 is CAISLRDANEQFF. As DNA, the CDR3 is TGTGCCATCAGTTTACGGGACGCCAATGAGCAGTTCTTC.

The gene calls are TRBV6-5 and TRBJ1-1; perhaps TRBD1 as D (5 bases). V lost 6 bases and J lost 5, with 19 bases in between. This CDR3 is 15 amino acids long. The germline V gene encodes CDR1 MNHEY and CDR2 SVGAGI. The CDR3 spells CASSSRPPRGTEAFF. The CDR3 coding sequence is TGTGCCAGCAGCTCCCGGCCCCCGCGGGGGACTGAAGCTTTCTTT.

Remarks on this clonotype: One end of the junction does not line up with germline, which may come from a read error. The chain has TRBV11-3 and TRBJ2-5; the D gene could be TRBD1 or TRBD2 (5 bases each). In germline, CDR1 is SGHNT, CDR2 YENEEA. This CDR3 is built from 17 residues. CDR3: CARSLSASGGLQETQYF. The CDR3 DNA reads TGTGCCAGGAGCTTATCGGCTAGTGGGGGTTTACAAGAGACGCAGTACTTC.

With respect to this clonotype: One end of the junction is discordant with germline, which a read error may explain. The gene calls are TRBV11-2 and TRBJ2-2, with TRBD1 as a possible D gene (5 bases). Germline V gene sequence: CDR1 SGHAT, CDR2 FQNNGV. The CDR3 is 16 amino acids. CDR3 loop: CASSPPIGANTEELLF. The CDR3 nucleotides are TGTGCCAGCAGCCCCCCCATAGGGGCGAACACCGAGGAGCTGTTATTT.

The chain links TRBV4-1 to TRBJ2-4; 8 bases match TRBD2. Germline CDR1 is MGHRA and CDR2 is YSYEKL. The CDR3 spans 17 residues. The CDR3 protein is CPGSQDGTSVAKNIQYF. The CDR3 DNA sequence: TGCCCCGGCAGCCAAGACGGGACTAGTGTAGCCAAAAACATTCAGTACTTC.

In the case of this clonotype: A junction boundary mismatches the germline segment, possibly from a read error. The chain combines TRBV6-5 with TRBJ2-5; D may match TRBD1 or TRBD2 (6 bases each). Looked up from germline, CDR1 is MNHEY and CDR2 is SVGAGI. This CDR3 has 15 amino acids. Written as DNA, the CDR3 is TGTGCCAGCAGTTCCCAGGAGGGGGAAGGAGAGACCCAGTACTTT. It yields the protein CASSSQEGEGETQYF.

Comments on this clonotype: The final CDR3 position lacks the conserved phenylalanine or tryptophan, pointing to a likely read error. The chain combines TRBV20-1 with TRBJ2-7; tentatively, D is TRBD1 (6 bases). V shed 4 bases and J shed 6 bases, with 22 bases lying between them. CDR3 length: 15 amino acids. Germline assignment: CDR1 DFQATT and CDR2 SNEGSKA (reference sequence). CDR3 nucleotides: TGCAGTGCTAACGCCCCAGGGGCGGTCAATGGCGAGCAGTACTAC. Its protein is CSANAPGAVNGEQYY.